This T cell receptor (beta chain) emerged from a study of PD-1 blockade in classical Hodgkin lymphoma. Using immunoSEQ multiplex PCR, the repertoire was profiled, and TCRdb retains in-frame clones only, with some absent. The table shows nearly 55,000 clones, with roughly 80% occurring only once. Trimming pared 0 bases from V and 0 bases from J, leaving 6 bases between. CDR3 size: 14 residues. CDR1 SGHTA and CDR2 FQGTGA come from the germline V gene. General observations from the study: Complete responders' diversity at baseline resembled that of newly diagnosed patients. Before treatment, TCR diversity in newly diagnosed patients was reportedly lower than in healthy donors.

About this clone: Its antigen is unidentified.

With no exception, relapse followed autologous stem cell transplantation in all patients, and brentuximab vedotin exposure varied. The material was peripheral blood mononuclear cells (PBMCs), obtained at baseline. The chain joins TRBV7-3 to TRBJ2-7, with D possibly TRBD1 on 5 matching bases. The clonotype originates from a human donor with classical Hodgkin lymphoma. CDR3 sequence: CASSLTDSSYEQYF. The CDR3 coding sequence is TGTGCCAGCAGCTTAACCGACAGCTCCTACGAGCAGTACTTC.